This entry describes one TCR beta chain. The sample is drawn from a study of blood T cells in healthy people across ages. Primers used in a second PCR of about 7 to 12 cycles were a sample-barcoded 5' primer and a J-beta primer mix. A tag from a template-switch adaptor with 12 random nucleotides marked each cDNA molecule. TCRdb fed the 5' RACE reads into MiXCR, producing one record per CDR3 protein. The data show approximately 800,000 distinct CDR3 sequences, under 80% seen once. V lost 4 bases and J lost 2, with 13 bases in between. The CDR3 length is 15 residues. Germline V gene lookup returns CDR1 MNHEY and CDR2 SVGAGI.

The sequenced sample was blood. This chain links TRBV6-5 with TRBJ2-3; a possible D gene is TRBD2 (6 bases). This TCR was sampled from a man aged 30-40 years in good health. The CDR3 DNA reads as TGTGCCAGCAGTTTTGTGGCGGGGATCACAGATACGCAGTATTTT. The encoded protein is CASSFVAGITDTQYF.